Following are 6 T cell receptor beta chains from one sample sequenced in a study of radiotherapy plus CTLA-4 blockade in lung cancer. This table comes from immunoSEQ multiplex PCR, and its TCRdb copy is limited to in-frame clones, with some not included. This sample carries 34,000 or so clones, over 70% of them seen once, and the ten largest clones take roughly 15%. The specimen comprised peripheral blood, sampled from a patient treated with radiotherapy plus ipilimumab. The receptors stem from a human donor with non-small cell lung cancer that progressed on radiotherapy plus ipilimumab.

This clone was picked up a small number of times. The chain uses TRBV15 and TRBJ1-6; D gene ambiguous. Germline loops: CDR1 LNHNV, CDR2 YYDKDF (reference sequence). The CDR3 spans 15 residues. V lost 0 bases to trimming and J lost 6 bases, with 9 bases between them. The chain's CDR3 is CATSRDRSLNSPLHF. The CDR3 coding sequence is TGTGCCACCAGCAGAGATAGAAGTCTTAATTCACCCCTCCACTTT.

V gene TRBV2 combines with J gene TRBJ1-2; the match to TRBD1 covers 9 bases. The V segment lost 4 bases and the J segment 8 bases; nucleotides outside the gene matches: 2. Germline V gives CDR1 SNHLY, CDR2 FYNNEI. This CDR3 has 12 amino acids. DNA of the CDR3: TGTGCCAGCAGTGGACAGGGGGAAGGCTACACCTTC. It specifies CASSGQGEGYTF.

The rearrangement uses TRBV28 and TRBJ1-6; maybe TRBD1 (6 bases). The CDR3 loop spans 15 amino acids. V lost 6 bases and J 10 bases, leaving 19 bases between the germline ends. CDR1 MDHEN and CDR2 SYDVKM come from the germline V gene. CDR3 DNA: TGTGCCAGCAGACCCCGGGACAACGGTCCCTCACCCCTCCACTTT. As protein: CASRPRDNGPSPLHF.

The chain couples TRBV29-1 to TRBJ1-4; D is undetermined. The germline V gene has CDR1 SQVTM and CDR2 ANQGSEA. The ends were cut back, 4 bases at V and 8 bases at J, with 17 bases in the middle. This CDR3 is 14 amino acids long. CDR3 in amino acids: CSVGSAPIREKLFF. CDR3 nucleotide sequence: TGCAGCGTTGGGTCGGCCCCCATTCGCGAAAAACTGTTTTTT.

This rearrangement joins TRBV29-1 to TRBJ2-7; D ambiguous. V lost 5 bases to trimming and J lost 2 bases, with 7 bases between them. The CDR3 covers 11 residues. Germline V CDR1 and CDR2: SQVTM, ANQGSEA. The CDR3, as DNA: TGCAGCGTTTATACAACCTACGAGCAGTACTTC. Its translation is CSVYTTYEQYF.

By its share, this clone is medium-sized. The chain joins TRBV10-3 to TRBJ1-1; D gene unclear. V shed 2 bases and J shed 5 bases, with 9 bases lying between them. The CDR3 sequence is 13 residues long. Germline assignment: CDR1 ENHRY and CDR2 SYGVKD. The CDR3 is CAISENTGTEAFF. In DNA form, the CDR3 reads TGTGCCATCAGTGAGAATACCGGGACTGAAGCTTTCTTT.